The present TCR beta chain was sequenced within a study of CXCR3-negative and CXCR3-positive naive CD8 T cells. The study, taken as a whole, reports: Cryopreserved cells partially lost CXCR3 expression, and fresh PBMCs were used in most assays.

The libraries of TRB cDNA were prepared using 5' RACE with UMI labels. No DNA is given; TCRdb re-called the 5' RACE reads and lists each CDR3 protein once. In total, the table holds more than 45,000 distinct CDR3 sequences. The germline gives CDR1 SQVTM, CDR2 ANQGSEA. The CDR3 is 13 residues long. In regard to this clonotype: Its target is unknown.

CD45RO-CCR7+CD27+CD95- marked naive CD8+ T cells. The sequence derives from a human donor in good health. Some clones in this sample may be carry-over from other donors' samples. V gene TRBV29-1 combines with J gene TRBJ2-1. The specimen sequenced was naive CXCR3- CD8+ T cells from blood. Subset described: CD45RO-CCR7+CD27+CD95- naive CD8+ T cells lacking CXCR3 (TNR3-). CDR3 in amino acids: CSVEELSSNEQFF.